This TCR beta chain is drawn from a study of blood T cells in healthy people across ages. Findings of the study overall: The diversity estimates, figures obtained from one million T cells, were considered underestimates.

The second PCR ran roughly 6 to 11 cycles with a sample-barcoded 5' primer and J-beta primers. Via MiXCR, TCRdb re-called the 5' RACE reads, giving one row per CDR3 protein. The sample lists about 760,000 distinct CDR3 sequences; more than 55% were seen once. J lost 7 bases, V lost 0 bases, and 6 bases had no gene match. The CDR3 consists of 14 residues. CDR1 is SGHRS, CDR2 YFSETQ, per germline. Healthy Caucasian individuals from Russia aged roughly 6 to 90 were enrolled as donors. Total RNA was isolated from each sample in quantities of at least 5 micrograms. A word on this clonotype: Antigen: not known.

The sample consisted of blood. This chain connects TRBV5-1 to TRBJ1-2, with 7 bases fitting TRBD1. This clonotype was obtained from a middle-aged man in good health. The CDR3 region is CASSLGQGRSGYTF. The CDR3, as DNA: TGCGCCAGCAGCTTGGGACAGGGTAGGAGTGGCTACACCTTC.